The 4 T cell receptor beta chains reported below all come from one sample, sequenced in a study of neurological immune-mediated disorders. TCRdb reanalysed the 5' RACE reads using MiXCR and keeps one entry per CDR3 protein. The table shows around 38,000 distinct CDR3 sequences, with roughly 15% occurring only once. Sequencing was carried out using CD4+ T cells from blood. The receptors were sampled from a woman aged 60-75 years with HTLV-1-associated myelopathy (HAM/TSP).

This clonotype was detected ten times or more. V and J are TRBV6-5 and TRBJ1-1, with D perhaps TRBD1 (5 bases). Trimming removed 0 bases from V and 6 bases from J, with 20 bases in between. CDR1 and CDR2 (germline): MNHEY, SVGAGI. The CDR3 consists of 17 residues. The DNA of the CDR3 is TGTGCCAGCAGTTACTCTCGGCCGGGACCTACTATCGCTGAAGCTTTCTTT. Translating it yields CASSYSRPGPTIAEAFF.

This chain connects TRBV18 to TRBJ2-3; D not resolved. The ends were cut back, 5 bases at V and 6 bases at J, with 15 bases in the middle. CDR1 KGHSH and CDR2 LQKENI come from the germline V gene. This CDR3 has 14 amino acids. CDR3 nucleotide sequence: TGTGCCAGCTCATCTACTGTAGACACGGATACGCAGTATTTT. Translating gives CASSSTVDTDTQYF.

This clonotype appeared many times. CDR3 sequence (DNA): TGCAGTGCTAGAGAACCAAGGGATGGCAATCAGCCCCAGCATTTT. The encoded protein is CSAREPRDGNQPQHF. The V gene is TRBV20-1, the J gene TRBJ1-5; D ambiguous. Trimming shortened V by 0 bases and J by 2 bases, and 11 bases separated the two germline ends. Germline CDR1 DFQATT, CDR2 SNEGSKA (reference sequence). This CDR3 comprises 15 residues.

This clonotype has just one count. The chain employs TRBV5-6 and TRBJ2-1; unclear D gene. CDR1 is SGHDT, CDR2 YYEEEE, per germline. The germline V and J ends were trimmed by 7 bases and 0 bases, with 11 bases remaining between them. CDR3 length: 14 residues. CDR3 residues: CASWPTSSYNEQFF. The CDR3 DNA sequence: TGTGCCAGCTGGCCGACCAGCTCCTACAATGAGCAGTTCTTC.